The following is a T cell receptor beta chain sequence with its context. Its specificity is not known. The data are from a study of T cells after yellow fever vaccination. Study findings and constraints: Clonotypes shared by both compartments, CD4 and CD8, made up a small share.

Germline CDR1 is MNHEY and CDR2 is SVGEGT. This CDR3 has 16 residues. V lost 5 bases to trimming and J lost 6 bases; unmatched junction nucleotides: 11. TCRdb passed the 5' RACE reads through MiXCR, listing each CDR3 protein once. The data hold 200,000 to 300,000 distinct CDR3 sequences, with roughly 13% observed a single time. Sequences were derived from CD4+ T cells sorted from PBMCs, sampled 45 days after the yellow fever booster vaccination. The receptor's source is a man aged 30 to 39 who received the YFV17D yellow fever vaccine. The chain recombines TRBV6-2 or TRBV6-3 with TRBJ2-2, with 8 bases that match TRBD1. The DNA of the CDR3 is TGTGCCAGCAGTATAATCGGGACAGGAACCCCCGGGGAGCTGTTTTTT. Amino acid sequence: CASSIIGTGTPGELFF.